What follows is one TCR beta chain and its context. Profiling relied on immunoSEQ multiplex PCR, and the TCRdb table lists in-frame clones only, not all of them. This sample has over 45,000 clones, with around 90% found just once. Per the germline V gene, CDR1 is ENHRY and CDR2 is SYGVKD. The CDR3 runs 15 residues. Trimming stripped 4 bases from V and 0 bases from J, with 12 bases between. This specimen comes from a study of blood T cell repertoires in COVID-19. The rearrangement links TRBV10-3 to TRBJ1-1; a weak D match, TRBD1 (5 bases). The TCR was taken from a man over 45 with active COVID-19. The sample comprised peripheral blood. This chain's CDR3 is CAISVSTAMNTEAFF. CDR3 coding DNA: TGTGCCATCAGTGTTTCGACAGCCATGAACACTGAAGCTTTCTTT.